The rows below give T cell receptor beta chains drawn from one sample of a study of T cells after yellow fever vaccination. Each CDR3 protein gets one entry after TCRdb re-called the 5' RACE reads with MiXCR. This table holds 100,000 to 150,000 distinct CDR3 sequences, around 9.8% found once. The sample consisted of CD8+ T cells sorted from PBMCs, taken on the day of the yellow fever booster vaccination. These receptors originate from a man between 18 and 29 years old who received the YFV17D yellow fever vaccine. The CDR3 runs from the conserved cysteine through the conserved F or W. Each record gives: D gene, J gene, V gene, clone size, CDR3 protein, CDR3 DNA. The D gene is left open where the match is weak. Clone size is stated in some rows and not others, as once, few, many or a class when expanded.

d_gene: .; j_gene: TRBJ1-1; v_gene: TRBV4-3; abundance: many; CDR3aa: CASSQEPQGSTEAFF; CDR3nt: TGCGCCAGCAGCCAAGAACCGCAGGGAAGCACTGAAGCTTTCTTT
d_gene: .; j_gene: TRBJ2-1; v_gene: TRBV12-3/TRBV12-4; abundance: few; CDR3aa: CASSFGTGQQFF; CDR3nt: TGTGCCAGCAGTTTTGGAACAGGGCAACAGTTCTTC
d_gene: TRBD2; j_gene: TRBJ2-1; v_gene: TRBV9; abundance: few; CDR3aa: CASSVGSSGGNEQFF; CDR3nt: TGTGCCAGCAGCGTGGGGTCTAGCGGGGGCAATGAGCAGTTCTTC
d_gene: .; j_gene: TRBJ1-5; v_gene: TRBV6-2/TRBV6-3; abundance: .; CDR3aa: CASGRLPQTDYSNQPQHF; CDR3nt: TGTGCCAGCGGCCGTTTACCCCAAACAGATTATAGCAATCAGCCCCAGCATTTT
d_gene: .; j_gene: TRBJ1-4; v_gene: TRBV6-6; abundance: .; CDR3aa: CASSYLRLGVTNEKLFF; CDR3nt: TGTGCCAGCAGTTACCTCAGGCTGGGGGTAACTAATGAAAAACTGTTTTTT
d_gene: TRBD2; j_gene: TRBJ2-3; v_gene: TRBV6-4; abundance: many; CDR3aa: CASSERGTDTQYF; CDR3nt: TGTGCCAGCAGTGAGCGGGGGACAGATACGCAGTATTTT
d_gene: .; j_gene: TRBJ1-1; v_gene: TRBV6-2/TRBV6-3; abundance: .; CDR3aa: CASSYRIGSTVEAFF; CDR3nt: TGTGCCAGCAGTTACAGGATCGGTTCGACGGTAGAAGCTTTCTTT
d_gene: .; j_gene: TRBJ1-5; v_gene: TRBV6-2/TRBV6-3; abundance: few; CDR3aa: CASRTAGRNQPQHF; CDR3nt: TGTGCCAGCAGGACTGCAGGACGCAATCAGCCCCAGCATTTT
d_gene: .; j_gene: TRBJ2-6; v_gene: TRBV21-1; abundance: few; CDR3aa: CASSKTQWGASSGANVLTF; CDR3nt: TGTGCCAGCAGCAAAACCCAGTGGGGGGCAAGTTCTGGGGCCAACGTCCTGACTTTC
d_gene: .; j_gene: TRBJ2-7; v_gene: TRBV5-1; abundance: .; CDR3aa: CASSLVGGSYEQYF; CDR3nt: TGCGCCAGCAGCTTGGTGGGGGGCTCCTACGAGCAGTACTTC